The text below deals with one T cell receptor (beta chain). Its antigen remains unidentified. Synthesis of cDNA used 5'RACE (with 10-nucleotide random UMIs). TCRdb passed the 5' RACE reads through MiXCR, listing each CDR3 protein once. Among roughly 41,000 distinct CDR3 sequences listed, 11% were seen once. Time point noted: technical triplicate 1. Unsorted libraries were generated from 2 million PBMCs held at -80 degrees C. The entry originates in a study of neurological immune-mediated disorders. Trimming stripped 4 bases from V and 1 base from J, with 9 bases between. Germline V gene lookup returns CDR1 SGHRS and CDR2 YFSETQ. The CDR3 spans 13 residues. General observations from the study: While HTLV-1-associated myelopathy showed the greatest TCR clonal expansion, multiple sclerosis showed the least, falling below healthy controls.

Sequenced sample: PBMCs. The chain combines TRBV5-1 with TRBJ2-7; D unresolved. The receptor's source is a man in his 60s with HTLV-1-associated myelopathy (HAM/TSP). The CDR3 sequence is CASSLDGSYEQYF. The CDR3 nucleotides read TGCGCCAGCAGCCTGGACGGATCCTACGAGCAGTACTTC. Supplemented by reference TRBV5-1 and TRBJ2-7, the full variable domain reads KAGVTQTPRYLIKTRGQQVTLSCSPISGHRSVSWYQQTPGQGLQFLFEYFSETQRNKGNFPGRFSGRQFSNSRSEMNVSTLELGDSALYLCASSLDGSYEQYFGPGTRLTVT.